This T cell receptor beta chain was sequenced for a study of CD8+ T cells in alopecia areata. Study in general: Tofacitinib administration to treated patients was oral, at 5 to 10 mg twice daily. Study observations and caveats: Under tofacitinib, numerous expanded lesional clonotypes remained detectable in scalp and blood.

Reverse transcription of extracted RNA yielded cDNA, which provided the sequencing template. TCRdb keeps only in-frame clones here, not all; method: immunoSEQ multiplex PCR. This sample has 150,000 or so clones, with around three fifths found just once. Treatment of the sample: oral pan-JAK inhibitor, 5-10 mg twice daily. This clone has more than one count but fewer than ten. Its cognate antigen is unknown. Per the germline V gene, CDR1 is SQVTM and CDR2 is ANQGSEA. Losses at the gene ends were 3 bases for V and 5 bases for J; bases not matched to a gene: 8. This CDR3 region has 14 residues. The specimen was CD4+ T cells sorted from blood, collected at week 4, from a patient treated with tofacitinib. The chain links TRBV29-1 to TRBJ2-7, with 9 bases fitting TRBD2. The clonotype comes from a human donor with alopecia areata. This CDR3 is CSVDIGLAPHEQYF. The DNA of the CDR3 is TGCAGCGTTGATATCGGACTAGCGCCCCACGAGCAGTACTTC.